This is a list of T cell receptor beta chains from one sample in a study of human T cells and chemical hapten exposure. TCRdb independently ran MiXCR on the RACE reads; one entry per CDR3 protein. The data contain approximately 320,000 distinct CDR3 sequences, roughly 6% of them singletons. Sequencing used whole blood, obtained in connection with sensitization to the hapten diphenylcyclopropenone (DPC). These receptors were taken from a woman aged 18 to 35 with alopecia areata. Some clones in this sample may be carry-over from other donors' samples. The CDR3 runs from the conserved cysteine through the conserved F or W. D genes are given only for firm matches. The size entry is marked missing in some rows and otherwise reads once, few, many or a size class.

d_call j_call clone_size v_call cdr3_nt cdr3_aa
- TRBJ1-6 many TRBV12-3/TRBV12-4 TGTGCCAGCAGTTCGGAGGGGAATTCACCCCTCCACTTT CASSSEGNSPLHF
- TRBJ2-4 few TRBV12-3/TRBV12-4 TGTGCCAGCAGGGGGACTTCAAACATTCAGTACTTC CASRGTSNIQYF
- TRBJ1-2 - TRBV7-9 TGTGCCAGCAGCCAGGCCCTTAACTATGGCTACACCTTC CASSQALNYGYTF
TRBD1 TRBJ2-3 many TRBV4-2 TGTGCCAGCAGCCAATTATCGACAGGGGTCACAGATACGCAGTATTTT CASSQLSTGVTDTQYF
- TRBJ1-5 many TRBV6-5 TGTGCCAGCAGTTCTGACAGTCTTTCGCCCCAGCATTTT CASSSDSLSPQHF
TRBD2 TRBJ2-3 - TRBV27 TGTGCCAGCAGTTCGAGAATAACTAGCGCTACTAGCACAGATACGCAGTATTTT CASSSRITSATSTDTQYF
- TRBJ1-4 - TRBV2 TGTGCCAGCCTCACAGGGTGGGGTGAAAAACTGTTTTTT CASLTGWGEKLFF
- TRBJ2-5 many TRBV5-1 TGCGCCAGCAGCTTCGGGCAGGGCCAAGAGACCCAGTACTTC CASSFGQGQETQYF
TRBD2 TRBJ2-7 few TRBV27 TGTGCCACCTCGAGGCTAGCGGGGGGGCACTACGAGCAGTACTTC CATSRLAGGHYEQYF
- TRBJ2-7 - TRBV20-1 TGCAGTGCTAGAGAAGAGGGGACGGGCGAGCAGTACTTC CSAREEGTGEQYF
- TRBJ1-5 few TRBV6-2/TRBV6-3 TGTGCCAGCAGTTACTCGCAGGGGAAACAGCCCCAGCATTTT CASSYSQGKQPQHF
- TRBJ2-3 many TRBV6-5 TGTGCCAGCAGTCCACCTAACACAGATACGCAGTATTTT CASSPPNTDTQYF
- TRBJ2-3 many TRBV7-9 TGTGCCAGCAGCCCCGACGGGGGAAGGGGCACAGATACGCAGTATTTT CASSPDGGRGTDTQYF
TRBD2 TRBJ2-1 - TRBV29-1 TGCAGCGTTAGGGGGAACGAGCGGGGGAGCCTCAATGAGCAGTTCTTC CSVRGNERGSLNEQFF
- TRBJ2-6 many TRBV5-1 TGCGCCAGCCATCGGGGGGCCCGATCCTCTGGGGCCAACGTCCTGACTTTC CASHRGARSSGANVLTF
- TRBJ2-7 - TRBV5-1 TGCGCCAACAGCTCGATTAGGGACTACGAGCAGTACTTC CANSSIRDYEQYF
- TRBJ1-2 few TRBV19 TGTGCCAGTAGTATCGATCCCTATGGCTACACCTTC CASSIDPYGYTF
TRBD1 TRBJ1-1 many TRBV28 TGTGCCAGCAGTCCCTTCGGACAGGGGGCAGGTACTGAAGCTTTCTTT CASSPFGQGAGTEAFF
TRBD1 TRBJ1-2 many TRBV14 TGTGCCAGCAGCCAAACGGACAGGTCTTGGGATGGCTACACCTTC CASSQTDRSWDGYTF
- TRBJ1-5 - TRBV12-3/TRBV12-4 TGTGCCAGCAGTTCCTTGACTAGCGATCAGCCCCAGCATTTT CASSSLTSDQPQHF
TRBD1 TRBJ2-5 few TRBV10-3 TGTGCCATCAGCGATGACAGGGGAGCGACCCAGTACTTC CAISDDRGATQYF
- TRBJ2-2 many TRBV5-5 TGTGCCAGCAGCTTAAGGGGTCCGAACACCGGGGAGCTGTTTTTT CASSLRGPNTGELFF